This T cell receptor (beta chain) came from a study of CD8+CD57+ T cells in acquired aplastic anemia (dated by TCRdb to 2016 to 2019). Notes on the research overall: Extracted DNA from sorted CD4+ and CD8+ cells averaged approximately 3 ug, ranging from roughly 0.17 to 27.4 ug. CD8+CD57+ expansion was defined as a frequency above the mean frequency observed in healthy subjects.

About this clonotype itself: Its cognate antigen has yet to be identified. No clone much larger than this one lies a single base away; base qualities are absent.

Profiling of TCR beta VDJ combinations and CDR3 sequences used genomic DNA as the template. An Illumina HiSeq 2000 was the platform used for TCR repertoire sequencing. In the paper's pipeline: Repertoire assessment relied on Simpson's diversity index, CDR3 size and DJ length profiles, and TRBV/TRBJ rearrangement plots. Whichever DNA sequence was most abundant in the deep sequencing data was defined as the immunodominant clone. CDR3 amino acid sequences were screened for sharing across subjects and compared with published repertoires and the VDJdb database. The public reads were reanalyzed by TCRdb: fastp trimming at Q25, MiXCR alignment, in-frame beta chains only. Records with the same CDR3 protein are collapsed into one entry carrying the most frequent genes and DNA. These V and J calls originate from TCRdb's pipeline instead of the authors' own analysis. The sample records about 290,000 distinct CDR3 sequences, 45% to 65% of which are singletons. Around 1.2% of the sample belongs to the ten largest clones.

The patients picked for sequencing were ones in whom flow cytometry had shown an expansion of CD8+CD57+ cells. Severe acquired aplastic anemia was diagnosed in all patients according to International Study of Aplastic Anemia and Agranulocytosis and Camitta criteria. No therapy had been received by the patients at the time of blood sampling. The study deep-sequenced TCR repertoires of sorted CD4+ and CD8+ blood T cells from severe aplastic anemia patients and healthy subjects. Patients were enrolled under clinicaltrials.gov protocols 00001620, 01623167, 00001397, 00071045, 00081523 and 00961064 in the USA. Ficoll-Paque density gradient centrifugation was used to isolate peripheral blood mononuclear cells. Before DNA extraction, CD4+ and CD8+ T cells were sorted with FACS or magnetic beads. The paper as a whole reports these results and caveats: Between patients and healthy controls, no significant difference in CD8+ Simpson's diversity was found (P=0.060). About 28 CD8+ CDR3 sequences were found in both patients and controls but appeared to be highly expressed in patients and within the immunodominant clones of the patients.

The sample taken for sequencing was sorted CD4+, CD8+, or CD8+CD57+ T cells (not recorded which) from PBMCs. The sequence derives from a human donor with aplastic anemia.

This receptor has the CDR3 CSARENRGGSYEQYF. The DNA sequence is as follows: TGCAGTGCTAGAGAAAACAGGGGAGGGTCCTACGAGCAGTACTTC. The rearranged chain carries TRBV20-1 and TRBJ2-7; the D gene may be TRBD1 or TRBD2, since each aligns over 7 bases. Measured from the cysteine to the phenylalanine, the CDR3 is 15 residues long. The entry retains the CDR3 DNA only, 45 bases that are in frame from base 1. From the germline V gene (reference sequence), CDR1 is DFQATT and CDR2 is SNEGSKA. V and J are truncated by 0 bases and 1 base respectively, leaving an intervening sequence of 13 bases.